Each of the 25 T cell receptor beta chains below was sequenced from the same sample in a study of follicular helper T cells after annual influenza vaccination. Time point defined: 2015-2016 season, 7 days after influenza vaccination. Produced via immunoSEQ multiplex PCR; TCRdb's table is partial and in-frame only. The data contain approximately 1,400 clones, around 85% of them singletons. Sequences were derived from CXCR5+ CD38+ circulating T follicular helper cells from blood, sampled 7 days after influenza vaccination. Indicated subset: circulating Tfh, non-naive CD4+CXCR5+PD-1+ (ICOS+CD38+ or ICOS-CD38-). The source of these receptors is an adult who received the influenza vaccine.

The chain couples TRBV5-1 to TRBJ2-6; 10 nucleotides line up with TRBD1. The CDR3 runs 17 residues. Trimming at V came to 5 bases and at J to 4 bases, leaving 9 bases not matched to a gene. Germline CDR1 reads SGHRS; CDR2 reads YFSETQ. The CDR3, as DNA: TGCGCCAGCAGTACGCGGGACAGGGGCACCGGGGCCAACGTCCTGACTTTC. Its translation: CASSTRDRGTGANVLTF.

The chain employs TRBV2 and TRBJ2-6; TRBD1 agrees at 7 bases. The CDR3 has 16 amino acids. The ends lost 6 bases at V and 2 bases at J; junction bases unmatched: 7. Per the germline V gene, CDR1 is SNHLY and CDR2 is FYNNEI. The CDR3 region has the DNA TGTGCCAGCAGCGCAAATCAGGGGGCTGGGGCCAACGTCCTGACTTTC. Protein sequence: CASSANQGAGANVLTF.

The chain uses TRBV7-2 and TRBJ1-5, with D perhaps matching TRBD1 (6 bases). The CDR3 has 15 amino acids. Trimming removed 6 bases at V and 5 bases at J, with 17 bases between. CDR1 is SGHTA and CDR2 is FQGNSA in the germline V gene. CDR3 bases: TGTGCCAGCAGTCCCGACGTGGGGGGCTATCAGCCCCAGCATTTT. Its protein is CASSPDVGGYQPQHF.

J is TRBJ2-1 and V is TRBV6-1; D may be TRBD1 or TRBD2 (5 bases each). Trimming cost V 1 base and J 8 bases, with 18 bases left between them. In germline, CDR1 is MNHNS, CDR2 SASEGT. There are 16 residues in the CDR3. The CDR3 DNA reads as TGTGCCAGCAGTGAAGGAGGGGCGGTCCGACGGGATGAGCAGTTCTTC. It codes for CASSEGGAVRRDEQFF.

V and J are TRBV18 and TRBJ2-4; the D gene is possibly TRBD1 (5 bases). This CDR3 has 17 amino acids. Germline lookup yields CDR1 KGHSH and CDR2 LQKENI. Trimming removed 2 bases at V and 2 bases at J, with 16 bases between. The CDR3 nucleotides read TGTGCCAGCTCACCAAGGCAGGGATCTGCGACCAAAAACATTCAGTACTTC. This encodes CASSPRQGSATKNIQYF.

V usage is TRBV6-5 and J usage is TRBJ2-7; D might be TRBD2 (6 bases). Germline CDR1 reads MNHEY; CDR2 reads SVGAGI. Trimming stripped 6 bases from V and 2 bases from J, with 17 bases between. The CDR3 loop spans 15 amino acids. The CDR3, as DNA: TGTGCCAGCAGGCTGGAGACGGGCGGGGCCTACGAGCAGTACTTC. This encodes CASRLETGGAYEQYF.

This clone was seen a few times. V and J are TRBV30 and TRBJ2-7; 7 bases agree with TRBD1. V was pared by 7 bases and J by 2 bases, with 2 bases of the junction left unmatched. Germline CDR1 GTSNPN, CDR2 SVGIG (reference sequence). The CDR3 consists of 11 residues. The CDR3 protein is CALGQTYEQYF. The CDR3, as DNA: TGTGCCTTGGGACAGACCTACGAGCAGTACTTC.

This clone was observed once. The rearrangement joins TRBV7-3 to TRBJ2-1; 14 bases match TRBD2. CDR3 length: 19 amino acids. The V gene's germline CDR1 is SGHTA and CDR2 FQGTGA. The V and J ends lost 2 bases and 4 bases, in that order; junction bases with no gene match: 10. In nucleotides, the CDR3 is TGTGCCAGCAGCTTAGGACTAGCGGGGGGACGCAACCCTTACAATGAGCAGTTCTTC. This sequence encodes CASSLGLAGGRNPYNEQFF. Full variable domain (outside the CDR3, taken from reference TRBV7-3 and TRBJ2-1): GAGVSQTPSNKVTEKGKYVELRCDPISGHTALYWYRQSLGQGPEFLIYFQGTGAADDSGLPNDRFFAVRPEGSVSTLKIQRTERGDSAVYLCASSLGLAGGRNPYNEQFFGPGTRLTVL.

The V gene is TRBV28, the J gene TRBJ2-7; 8 bases match TRBD2. CDR3 length: 15 amino acids. Trimming removed 4 bases from V and 5 bases from J; junction bases left unmatched: 10. The germline CDR1 and CDR2 sequences are MDHEN and SYDVKM. CDR3 amino acids: CASSSALAGKNEQYF. The CDR3, as DNA: TGTGCCAGCAGTTCTGCGCTAGCGGGCAAGAACGAGCAGTACTTC.

V is TRBV7-2 and J is TRBJ2-1, with D unresolved. In germline, CDR1 is SGHTA, CDR2 FQGNSA. The CDR3 is made up of 11 amino acids. V was clipped by 8 bases and J by 6 bases, with 8 bases between them. DNA for the CDR3: TGTGCCAGCCTCTACCTCAATGAGCAGTTCTTC. Amino acids: CASLYLNEQFF.

This clone has just a few counts. This sequence joins TRBV6-5 and TRBJ2-7; D perhaps matches TRBD1 (6 bases). This CDR3 is 13 amino acids long. Trimming took 5 bases from V and 5 from J, leaving 13 bases between them. Germline V gene lookup returns CDR1 MNHEY and CDR2 SVGAGI. CDR3 nucleotide sequence: TGTGCCAGCAGTCGTACAGGGTTGCACGAGCAGTACTTC. Residues: CASSRTGLHEQYF.

This chain links TRBV14 with TRBJ2-1; TRBD1 might be the D (6 bases). CDR1 and CDR2 from the germline V gene are SGHDN and FVKESK. Trimming left V 1 base short and J 0 bases short, with 22 bases between. This CDR3 has 20 amino acids. CDR3 DNA: TGTGCCAGCAGCCAAGGGGGCGGCAGGGGACGACTAAGCTCCTACAATGAGCAGTTCTTC. Translation gives CASSQGGGRGRLSSYNEQFF.

The J gene is TRBJ2-3, the V gene TRBV11-3; TRBD2 matches 9 bases. This CDR3 spans 17 amino acids. V was pared by 5 bases and J by 2 bases, with 11 bases of the junction left unmatched. Germline lookup yields CDR1 SGHNT and CDR2 YENEEA. CDR3 bases: TGTGCCAGCAGCCCTCGGGGTAGCGGGGGCCTCACAGATACGCAGTATTTT. The encoded protein is CASSPRGSGGLTDTQYF. The whole variable domain, filled in from reference TRBV11-3 and TRBJ2-3, reads EAGVVQSPRYKIIEKKQPVAFWCNPISGHNTLYWYLQNLGQGPELLIRYENEEAVDDSQLPKDRFSAERLKGVDSTLKIQPAELGDSAVYLCASSPRGSGGLTDTQYFGPGTRLTVL.

V gene TRBV19 combines with J gene TRBJ2-1; D not resolved. The V and J ends lost 5 bases and 8 bases respectively, with 22 bases between them. The CDR3 extends over 16 amino acids. CDR1 is LNHDA, CDR2 SQIVND, per germline (reference sequence). The CDR3 sequence is CASSPVGGVPGYEQFF. CDR3 nucleotides: TGTGCCAGTAGTCCCGTTGGTGGGGTTCCCGGGTATGAGCAGTTCTTC.

The V and J genes are TRBV7-2 and TRBJ1-5; D gene uncertain. The CDR3 runs 15 residues. Trimming stripped 2 bases from V and 4 bases from J, with 12 bases between. Looked up from germline, CDR1 is SGHTA and CDR2 is FQGNSA. CDR3 nucleotides: TGTGCCAGCAGCTTACTCATGCTCGGAAATCAGCCCCAGCATTTT. Translated, it gives CASSLLMLGNQPQHF.

The J gene is TRBJ1-1, the V gene TRBV7-9, with TRBD1 matching 7 bases. CDR1 is SEHNR and CDR2 is FQNEAQ in the germline V gene (reference sequence). The CDR3 is made up of 15 amino acids. J was trimmed by 0 bases and V by 5 bases; bases with no gene match: 6. The DNA of the CDR3 is TGTGCCAGCAGCCAGGACAGGCTCATGAACACTGAAGCTTTCTTT. It translates to CASSQDRLMNTEAFF.

This clone came up once. The V gene is TRBV19, the J gene TRBJ2-1, with 9 bases matching TRBD2. V dropped 5 bases and J dropped 0; count of bases not matched to a gene: 5. Germline V gene sequence: CDR1 LNHDA, CDR2 SQIVND (reference sequence). The CDR3 has 16 residues. The CDR3 DNA reads as TGTGCCAGTAGTCCTAGACTAGCGGCCTCCTACAATGAGCAGTTCTTC. The encoded protein is CASSPRLAASYNEQFF.

A remark on this clone: The sample has other DNA sequences that encode this CDR3 too. CDR3 protein: CASRPPRVEAFF. CDR3 DNA: TGTGCCAGCAGACCCCCCAGGGTTGAAGCTTTCTTT. The chain links TRBV6-6 to TRBJ1-1; D possibly corresponds to TRBD1 (5 bases). The CDR3 has 12 residues. Trimming removed 6 bases at V and 7 bases at J, with 12 bases between. Germline V CDR1 and CDR2: MNHNY, SVGAGI (reference sequence).

This sequence joins TRBV7-2 and TRBJ1-1, with 8 bases matching TRBD1. The CDR3 contains 12 residues. V dropped 1 base and J dropped 9; count of bases not matched to a gene: 1. Germline V gives CDR1 SGHTA, CDR2 FQGNSA. The CDR3 is CASSLGTGKAFF. The CDR3 coding sequence is TGTGCCAGCAGCTTAGGGACAGGGAAAGCTTTCTTT.

The CDR3 region is CASSSSGHKNNEQFF. As DNA, the CDR3 is TGTGCCAGCAGCTCCTCGGGACACAAGAACAATGAGCAGTTCTTC. The chain recombines TRBV7-3 with TRBJ2-1; D is perhaps TRBD1 (6 bases). V shed 4 bases and J shed 5 bases, with 15 bases lying between them. In germline, CDR1 is SGHTA, CDR2 FQGTGA. The CDR3 covers 15 residues.

The V and J genes are TRBV7-9 and TRBJ2-3; the D gene is possibly TRBD2 (6 bases). V dropped 5 bases and J dropped 2 bases, with 11 bases sitting between them. Germline V gene sequence: CDR1 SEHNR, CDR2 FQNEAQ (reference sequence). The CDR3 covers 14 residues. CDR3 loop: CASSPGGATDTQYF. For the CDR3, the DNA is TGTGCCAGCAGCCCAGGCGGGGCCACAGATACGCAGTATTTT.

This clone was detected only a few times. The chain employs TRBV5-1 and TRBJ1-2; TRBD1 matches 8 bases. Per the germline V gene, CDR1 is SGHRS and CDR2 is YFSETQ. The ends lost 4 bases at V and 4 bases at J; junction bases unmatched: 15. The CDR3 is 17 residues long. The CDR3 nucleotides read TGCGCCAGCAGCCCCTCCTGGACAGGGACAGAGGGCTATGGCTACACCTTC. Translated: CASSPSWTGTEGYGYTF.

This clone was picked up a small number of times. CDR3: CASSLDRAVDGYTF. The CDR3, as DNA: TGCGCCAGCAGCTTAGATAGGGCTGTGGATGGCTACACCTTC. The rearrangement links TRBV5-1 to TRBJ1-2; D ambiguous. Germline V gene lookup returns CDR1 SGHRS and CDR2 YFSETQ. The ends were cut back, 2 bases at V and 6 bases at J, with 14 bases in the middle. CDR3 length equals 14 residues.

V gene TRBV12-5 combines with J gene TRBJ2-7; 12 bases map to TRBD1. V lost 4 bases, J lost 5 bases, and 3 bases stayed unmatched. The CDR3 totals 14 residues. Germline CDR1 and CDR2: LGHNT and FRNRAP. The CDR3 loop is CASGSGQGAHEQYF. In DNA form, the CDR3 reads TGTGCTAGTGGTTCGGGACAGGGGGCCCACGAGCAGTACTTC. The full variable domain, rest sourced from reference TRBV12-5 and TRBJ2-7, is DARVTQTPRHKVTEMGQEVTMRCQPILGHNTVFWYRQTMMQGLELLAYFRNRAPLDDSGMPKDRFSAEMPDATLATLKIQPSEPRDSAVYFCASGSGQGAHEQYFGPGTRLTVT.

This chain links TRBV19 with TRBJ2-5; 7 bases are shared with TRBD2. The V segment lost 9 bases and the J segment 2 bases; nucleotides outside the gene matches: 9. The germline V gene has CDR1 LNHDA and CDR2 SQIVND (reference sequence). There are 14 residues in the CDR3. In DNA, the CDR3 is TGTGCCAGCGGCTCTAGCGGACTACAAGAGACCCAGTACTTC. It translates to CASGSSGLQETQYF.